Presented here are 25 T cell receptor beta chains from one specimen sequenced in a study of monozygotic twins with inflammatory bowel disease. TCRdb reprocessed the 5' RACE reads and stores each CDR3 protein as one record, lacking DNA. The table for this sample gives some 170,000 distinct CDR3 sequences. The specimen was blood. The receptors were sampled from a human donor with ulcerative colitis or Crohn's disease, or a healthy co-twin of an affected twin (not recorded which).

This rearrangement joins TRBV6-6 to TRBJ2-5; TCRdb names TRBD1, which stays unverified in the absence of DNA. Germline lookup yields CDR1 MNHNY and CDR2 SVGAGI (reference sequence). This CDR3 contains 13 residues. The CDR3 spells CASSSRGPETQYF.

The chain carries TRBV6-6 and TRBJ2-3; there is no DNA to check the TCRdb D call of TRBD2. The germline gives CDR1 MNHNY, CDR2 SVGAGI (reference sequence). This CDR3 is built from 14 residues. The CDR3 reads CASRDGLGGDTQYF.

The chain employs TRBV13 and TRBJ2-7. This CDR3 region has 16 residues. CDR1 and CDR2 from the germline V gene are PRHDT and FYEKMQ (reference sequence). This chain's CDR3 is CASSLGLRTLKDEQYF.

V is TRBV18 and J is TRBJ2-5; absent DNA, TCRdb's TRBD1 call cannot be checked. Per germline, CDR1 KGHSH and CDR2 LQKENI. CDR3 length: 18 amino acids. CDR3 amino acids: CASSPLGQSGSLRETQYF.

The rearrangement uses TRBV28 and TRBJ1-1. The CDR3 is 16 residues long. Germline CDR1 is MDHEN and CDR2 is SYDVKM. CDR3 in amino acids: CASSSVVRGMNTEAFF.

The chain uses TRBV20-1 and TRBJ1-5. The CDR3 runs to 13 residues. Germline V lookup: CDR1 DFQATT, CDR2 SNEGSKA (reference sequence). The chain's CDR3 is CSAPQGGNQPQHF.

The V and J genes are TRBV10-2 and TRBJ2-5; TCRdb's assignment of TRBD1 cannot be checked, as there is no DNA. The CDR3 extends over 16 amino acids. Germline CDR1 and CDR2: WSHSY and SAAADI. The CDR3 loop reads CASSERNRRAVETQYF.

The chain has TRBV5-4 and TRBJ2-1. This CDR3 spans 13 amino acids. Germline V gene sequence: CDR1 SGHNT, CDR2 YYREEE (reference sequence). CDR3 residues: CASTLEAINEQFF.

This sequence joins TRBV11-2 and TRBJ2-3; TCRdb calls TRBD2, which cannot be checked without DNA. This CDR3 has 20 residues. Germline CDR1 reads SGHAT; CDR2 reads FQNNGV. The CDR3 reads CASSKEGLAASGWGTDTQYF. The variable domain in full, with the rest retrieved from reference TRBV11-2 and TRBJ2-3, is EAGVAQSPRYKIIEKRQSVAFWCNPISGHATLYWYQQILGQGPKLLIQFQNNGVVDDSQLPKDRFSAERLKGVDSTLKIQPAKLEDSAVYLCASSKEGLAASGWGTDTQYFGPGTRLTVL.

The rearrangement uses TRBV20-1 and TRBJ2-1; TCRdb gives TRBD1 as the D gene, but with no DNA this cannot be confirmed. From germline, CDR1 is DFQATT and CDR2 SNEGSKA (reference sequence). The CDR3 has 14 residues. The CDR3: CSASPGTGAVEQFF.

The chain has TRBV9 and TRBJ2-7; TCRdb picks TRBD1, but there is no DNA to check that call. This CDR3 spans 15 amino acids. Germline assignment: CDR1 SGDLS and CDR2 YYNGEE. CDR3 residues: CASSVETSPLLEQYF.

The chain combines TRBV27 with TRBJ1-1. This CDR3 region has 16 residues. Looked up from germline, CDR1 is MNHEY and CDR2 is SMNVEV (reference sequence). The CDR3: CASSPGLTVRNTEAFF.

This chain links TRBV27 with TRBJ2-7; as DNA is missing, the TRBD2 call by TCRdb cannot be tested. Per the germline V gene, CDR1 is MNHEY and CDR2 is SMNVEV (reference sequence). The CDR3 is made up of 15 amino acids. CDR3 sequence reads: CASSLSASGGYEQYF.

This sequence joins TRBV20-1 and TRBJ2-7. This CDR3 spans 12 amino acids. Germline V lookup: CDR1 DFQATT, CDR2 SNEGSKA (reference sequence). The CDR3: CSARARGYEQYF.

The gene calls are TRBV7-2 and TRBJ1-1; TCRdb's D call, TRBD1, is unchecked because there is no DNA. Germline V lookup: CDR1 SGHTA, CDR2 FQGNSA. The CDR3 runs to 18 residues. The CDR3 protein is CASSLAVGRKGGDTEAFF.

V gene TRBV5-1 combines with J gene TRBJ1-2; TCRdb picks TRBD1, but there is no DNA to check that call. The CDR3 consists of 15 residues. Germline V CDR1 and CDR2: SGHRS, YFSETQ. The CDR3 protein is CASSPNVGQGGGYTF.

CDR3: CSARADTNSPLHF. This chain uses TRBV20-1 with TRBJ1-6; TCRdb reports TRBD1, a call that lacks DNA to check it against. This CDR3 is 13 amino acids long. Per the germline V gene, CDR1 is DFQATT and CDR2 is SNEGSKA (reference sequence).

The rearrangement joins TRBV7-2 to TRBJ2-5; TCRdb picks TRBD2, but there is no DNA to check that call. CDR1 SGHTA and CDR2 FQGNSA come from the germline V gene. The CDR3 length is 13 residues. The CDR3 is CASSLGLAETQYF.

The chain recombines TRBV10-3 with TRBJ1-1; TCRdb reports TRBD1, a call that lacks DNA to check it against. This CDR3 comprises 13 residues. In germline, CDR1 is ENHRY, CDR2 SYGVKD. The CDR3: CAISRQGSTEAFF.

The rearrangement joins TRBV7-2 to TRBJ2-7; TCRdb outputs TRBD2, but without DNA this stays unchecked. In germline, CDR1 is SGHTA, CDR2 FQGNSA. CDR3 length: 13 amino acids. The chain's CDR3 is CASSSLPSYEQYF.

V and J are TRBV21-1 and TRBJ2-2; TCRdb returns TRBD2, unconfirmable since there is no DNA. TRBV21-1 is deemed a pseudogene. This CDR3 is 16 amino acids long. This CDR3 reads CASSNRLARDTGELFF.

The rearrangement links TRBV29-1 to TRBJ1-5. This CDR3 has 13 amino acids. Germline V gene sequence: CDR1 SQVTM, CDR2 ANQGSEA. The CDR3 reads CSVGISSNQPQHF.

The V and J genes are TRBV19 and TRBJ2-5; there is no DNA to check the TCRdb D call of TRBD2. The V gene's germline CDR1 is LNHDA and CDR2 SQIVND (reference sequence). The CDR3 spans 15 residues. The CDR3 region is CASQSTAGSGETQYF.

This sequence joins TRBV29-1 and TRBJ2-5; the TCRdb D gene call, TRBD2, has no DNA to confirm it. The CDR3 has 14 residues. Germline V gene data show CDR1 as SQVTM and CDR2 as ANQGSEA. CDR3 region: CSVELAGGPETQYF. Complete variable domain (other parts from reference TRBV29-1 and TRBJ2-5): SAVISQKPSRDICQRGTSLTIQCQVDSQVTMMFWYRQQPGQSLTLIATANQGSEATYESGFVIDKFPISRPNLTFSTLTVSNMSPEDSSIYLCSVELAGGPETQYFGPGTRLLVL.

The rearrangement uses TRBV28 and TRBJ2-7; without DNA, the TCRdb call of TRBD1 cannot be checked. Germline lookup yields CDR1 MDHEN and CDR2 SYDVKM. This CDR3 region has 14 residues. CDR3: CASSLTADLYEQYF.